This is a list of T cell receptor beta chains from one sample in a study of T-cell memory formation after mild COVID-19. TCRdb re-derived calls from the 5' RACE reads in MiXCR, one entry per CDR3 protein. The table has under 550,000 distinct CDR3 sequences, 15% to 20% seen once; the top ten hold 10% to 15%. The source material was PBMCs or a T cell subset sorted from them (not recorded which). The source is an adult woman who had mild COVID-19 (a few samples of this study predate the infection). Cell type and time point are not known. Each CDR3 is given with its conserved first and last residue. D genes are given only for firm matches. Some rows mark clone size as missing; the rest say once, few, many or name a class of expanded clone.

abundance	d_gene	v_gene	j_gene	CDR3aa	CDR3nt
.	TRBD2	TRBV9	TRBJ2-3	CASSSSGRGSTDTQYF	TGTGCCAGCAGCTCCAGCGGGAGGGGTAGCACAGATACGCAGTATTTT
.	TRBD2	TRBV2	TRBJ2-3	CARDEAREKGDTQYF	TGTGCCAGAGACGAAGCGCGGGAGAAGGGAGATACGCAGTATTTT
.	.	TRBV9	TRBJ2-3	CASSVAWGGDTQYF	TGTGCCAGCAGCGTAGCGTGGGGAGGAGATACGCAGTATTTT
.	TRBD1	TRBV4-1	TRBJ1-4	CASSPVVGQGAPKTNEKLFF	TGCGCCAGCAGCCCCGTCGTAGGACAGGGGGCGCCGAAAACTAATGAAAAACTGTTTTTT
few	TRBD1	TRBV7-9	TRBJ1-1	CASSGPDRVNTEAFF	TGTGCCAGCAGCGGACCAGACAGGGTGAACACTGAAGCTTTCTTT
few	.	TRBV5-1	TRBJ2-1	CASSLLDSGEQFF	TGCGCCAGCAGCTTGTTGGACTCGGGTGAGCAGTTCTTC
.	.	TRBV5-1	TRBJ1-1	CASGNRVNTEAFF	TGCGCCAGCGGAAACAGGGTTAACACTGAAGCTTTCTTT
.	TRBD1	TRBV7-6	TRBJ2-5	CASSYRDIGQGLIQYF	TGTGCCAGCAGCTACCGAGACATTGGACAGGGCCTTATTCAGTACTTC
.	.	TRBV3-1	TRBJ2-3	CASSSSSGTQYF	TGTGCCAGCAGCAGTTCTTCAGGGACGCAGTATTTT
.	.	TRBV24-1	TRBJ1-1	CATSASGRNTEAFF	TGTGCCACCAGTGCTTCAGGTCGGAACACTGAAGCTTTCTTT
.	TRBD2	TRBV24-1	TRBJ2-1	CATSDLSAGVENEQFF	TGTGCCACCAGTGATCTCTCAGCGGGAGTTGAAAATGAGCAGTTCTTC
few	TRBD1	TRBV4-3	TRBJ2-2	CASSRSTGTGYPGELFF	TGCGCCAGCAGTCGATCTACCGGGACAGGGTATCCCGGGGAGCTGTTTTTT
.	.	TRBV4-2	TRBJ2-2	CASSQQIGWELFF	TGTGCCAGCAGCCAGCAAATAGGGTGGGAGCTGTTTTTT
few	.	TRBV20-1	TRBJ1-5	CSAAALGHYSNQPQHF	TGCAGTGCTGCCGCCTTGGGCCACTATAGCAATCAGCCCCAGCATTTT
few	TRBD1	TRBV12-3/TRBV12-4	TRBJ1-1	CASSSQGAEWAFF	TGTGCCAGCAGTTCTCAGGGGGCGGAATGGGCTTTCTTT
.	.	TRBV27	TRBJ1-1	CASSPRVLFMNTEAFF	TGTGCCAGCAGTCCCCGGGTCCTGTTCATGAACACTGAAGCTTTCTTT
.	TRBD2	TRBV18	TRBJ2-5	CASSSSGGVTETQYF	TGTGCCAGCTCATCATCTGGGGGGGTCACAGAGACCCAGTACTTC
many	TRBD2	TRBV4-2	TRBJ2-1	CASSQGLTSGGLYNEQFF	TGTGCCAGCAGCCAAGGCCTCACTAGCGGGGGCTTATACAATGAGCAGTTCTTC
.	TRBD1	TRBV20-1	TRBJ2-7	CSAASTGTGVSYEQYF	TGCAGTGCGGCCAGCACCGGGACAGGGGTCTCCTACGAGCAGTACTTC
few	.	TRBV12-3/TRBV12-4	TRBJ1-2	CASSLEGHRHYGYTF	TGTGCCAGCAGTTTAGAGGGACACCGTCACTATGGCTACACCTTC
.	TRBD1	TRBV5-1	TRBJ2-1	CASSLAGQTVYNEQFF	TGCGCCAGCAGCTTGGCGGGACAGACAGTCTACAATGAGCAGTTCTTC
.	TRBD2	TRBV7-9	TRBJ2-1	CASSLGTSGRKQFF	TGTGCCAGCAGCTTAGGGACTAGCGGGAGAAAGCAGTTCTTC
many	TRBD1	TRBV9	TRBJ2-1	CASSVVGTGVSDEQFF	TGTGCCAGCAGCGTAGTAGGGACAGGGGTTTCTGATGAGCAGTTCTTC
few	.	TRBV12-3/TRBV12-4	TRBJ2-7	CASRTDGHEQYF	TGTGCCAGCAGAACGGACGGACACGAGCAGTACTTC
.	.	TRBV7-6	TRBJ2-3	CASSFPLASSTDTQYF	TGTGCCAGCAGCTTCCCATTAGCGTCCAGCACAGATACGCAGTATTTT
few	.	TRBV4-1	TRBJ2-7	CASSQLGAAEQYF	TGCGCCAGCAGCCAACTGGGGGCGGCCGAGCAGTACTTC
.	TRBD1	TRBV5-1	TRBJ2-5	CASSSRDRTYQETQYF	TGCGCCAGCAGCTCCCGGGACAGAACGTACCAAGAGACCCAGTACTTC
.	.	TRBV3-1	TRBJ2-3	CASSQRLPRGDTQYF	TGTGCCAGCAGCCAACGGTTACCGAGGGGAGATACGCAGTATTTT
.	TRBD1	TRBV2	TRBJ2-7	CASSRTGISYEQYF	TGTGCCAGCAGCAGGACAGGGATCTCCTACGAGCAGTACTTC
many	.	TRBV12-3/TRBV12-4	TRBJ2-2	CASSLPGELFF	TGTGCCAGCAGTCTCCCCGGGGAGCTGTTTTTT
.	TRBD1	TRBV6-5	TRBJ2-1	CASSTDRGQGNEQFF	TGTGCCAGCAGTACCGACAGGGGGCAAGGCAATGAGCAGTTCTTC
many	TRBD1	TRBV6-2/TRBV6-3	TRBJ2-1	CASSLLGQIPENEQFF	TGTGCCAGCAGTCTGTTGGGACAGATCCCCGAGAATGAGCAGTTCTTC
.	TRBD2	TRBV3-1	TRBJ2-7	CASSQDLSGGGEQYF	TGTGCCAGCAGCCAAGATCTTAGTGGCGGGGGGGAGCAGTACTTC
.	TRBD2	TRBV3-1	TRBJ2-1	CASSPSGRVDNEQFF	TGTGCCAGCAGCCCCAGCGGGAGGGTAGACAATGAGCAGTTCTTC
.	TRBD2	TRBV6-5	TRBJ2-5	CASSYQTSGSREETQYF	TGTGCCAGCAGTTACCAGACTAGCGGGAGCAGGGAAGAGACCCAGTACTTC
.	TRBD2	TRBV20-1	TRBJ2-1	CSAKRLLAGISSYNEQFF	TGCAGTGCTAAACGATTGCTAGCGGGAATAAGCTCCTACAATGAGCAGTTCTTC
few	.	TRBV10-3	TRBJ1-4	CAISESSGRNEKLFF	TGTGCCATCAGTGAGTCGAGTGGTCGTAATGAAAAACTGTTTTTT
.	.	TRBV25-1	TRBJ2-3	CASSEKEGTDTQYF	TGTGCCAGCAGTGAAAAGGAGGGGACAGATACGCAGTATTTT
.	.	TRBV6-6	TRBJ1-2	CASSYGFGSRGYTF	TGTGCCAGCAGTTACGGGTTTGGGTCTAGGGGCTACACCTTC
.	TRBD1	TRBV7-3	TRBJ1-1	CASSFAGGTEAFF	TGTGCCAGCAGCTTTGCAGGGGGCACTGAAGCTTTCTTT
many	TRBD2	TRBV7-2	TRBJ2-1	CASSSGGLADASYNEQFF	TGTGCCAGCAGCTCTGGGGGACTAGCGGATGCATCCTACAATGAGCAGTTCTTC
.	TRBD1	TRBV29-1	TRBJ2-7	CSVEGVGRGPAYEQYF	TGCAGCGTTGAAGGCGTGGGCAGGGGGCCAGCCTACGAGCAGTACTTC
.	.	TRBV6-2/TRBV6-3	TRBJ2-7	CASSYSGKPGLNF	TGTGCCAGCAGTTACTCGGGCAAGCCTGGGTTGAACTTC
.	.	TRBV24-1	TRBJ2-3	CATSDLLSHTQYF	TGTGCCACCAGTGATTTGCTAAGTCATACGCAGTATTTT
.	.	TRBV7-2	TRBJ2-3	CASSFWERSTDTQYF	TGTGCCAGCAGCTTTTGGGAGCGGAGCACAGATACGCAGTATTTT
few	.	TRBV18	TRBJ2-5	CASSQSLGETQYF	TGTGCCAGCTCGCAATCTCTCGGGGAGACCCAGTACTTC
few	.	TRBV20-1	TRBJ1-2	CSARGLSNGGYTF	TGCAGTGCTAGAGGTTTGTCTAACGGTGGCTACACCTTC
few	TRBD1	TRBV6-1	TRBJ1-2	CASIRGQGAGYGYTF	TGTGCCAGCATCAGAGGACAGGGGGCCGGCTATGGCTACACCTTC
.	.	TRBV7-2	TRBJ1-5	CASSQWGNSNQPQHF	TGTGCCAGCAGCCAATGGGGAAATAGCAATCAGCCCCAGCATTTT
many	.	TRBV7-9	TRBJ2-7	CASSLEGGIWDEQYF	TGTGCCAGCAGCTTAGAGGGGGGAATCTGGGACGAGCAGTACTTC
.	.	TRBV6-1	TRBJ1-1	CASSADGTTEAFF	TGTGCCAGCAGCGCCGATGGAACCACTGAAGCTTTCTTT
.	.	TRBV30	TRBJ1-1	CAWSVRGPTEAFF	TGTGCCTGGAGTGTACGGGGTCCCACTGAAGCTTTCTTT
.	.	TRBV12-3/TRBV12-4	TRBJ2-2	CASSRDRRNTGELFF	TGTGCCAGCAGCCGTGACAGGCGCAACACCGGGGAGCTGTTTTTT
.	TRBD1	TRBV2	TRBJ2-2	CAITGTGDTGELFF	TGTGCCATAACCGGGACAGGGGACACCGGGGAGCTGTTTTTT